A single sample is the source of the 13 T cell receptor beta chains below, sequenced in a study of T cells in Graves' hyperthyroidism and ophthalmopathy. The CDR3 regions of TCR beta were amplified from RNA transcripts. HTBI primers were the set used in a first-round RT-PCR of the TCR CDR3. TCRdb recomputed calls from the multiplex PCR reads with MiXCR, one row per CDR3 protein. This sample has over 500,000 distinct CDR3 sequences, with 14% found just once. The specimen was blood. Receptors originate from a woman between 35 and 50 years old with Graves' hyperthyroidism.

The CDR3 bases are TGCAGTGCTAGAGATGACCCCCTCGAGCAGTACTTC. Its translation: CSARDDPLEQYF. The chain carries TRBV20-1 and TRBJ2-7; the D is unclear. The CDR3 covers 12 residues. In germline, CDR1 is DFQATT, CDR2 SNEGSKA (reference sequence). Trimming shortened V by 0 bases and J by 6 bases, and 9 bases separated the two germline ends.

A few counts support this clonotype. This rearrangement joins TRBV2 to TRBJ2-1; D is possibly TRBD1 or TRBD2 (6 bases each). The germline V gene encodes CDR1 SNHLY and CDR2 FYNNEI. The CDR3 is 15 residues long. V was shortened by 6 bases and J by 6 bases, with 18 bases between the two germline ends. In nucleotides, the CDR3 is TGTGCCAGCAGACTAGGGGGACTCCAGGTCAATGAGCAGTTCTTC. Protein product: CASRLGGLQVNEQFF.

There are a few counts of this clonotype. The chain joins TRBV27 to TRBJ2-2, with 14 bases aligning to TRBD2. This CDR3 spans 16 amino acids. Germline trimming cut 3 bases from V and 7 bases from J; bases unmatched to any gene: 4. Germline values: CDR1 MNHEY, CDR2 SMNVEV (reference sequence). CDR3 sequence: CASSLGLAGVDGELFF. As DNA, the CDR3 is TGTGCCAGCAGTTTGGGACTAGCGGGAGTGGACGGGGAGCTGTTTTTT.

This clonotype was counted at least ten times. The chain employs TRBV11-2 and TRBJ2-2, with D maybe TRBD1 (6 bases). This CDR3 spans 15 amino acids. Germline loops: CDR1 SGHAT, CDR2 FQNNGV. V lost 6 bases and J 0 bases, leaving 11 bases between the germline ends. The CDR3 coding sequence is TGTGCCAGCAGACCCGGGACAACGAACACCGGGGAGCTGTTTTTT. Its translation: CASRPGTTNTGELFF.

There are a few counts of this clonotype. This chain links TRBV18 with TRBJ2-7, with 10 nucleotides matching TRBD2. Germline loops: CDR1 KGHSH, CDR2 LQKENI. After removal of 7 bases from V and 2 bases from J, the junction contained 5 bases not matched to a gene. This CDR3 is 14 amino acids long. This CDR3 is CASWPGLAPYEQYF. The CDR3 nucleotides read TGTGCCAGCTGGCCGGGACTAGCGCCCTACGAGCAGTACTTC.

At least ten counts were recorded for this clonotype. V usage is TRBV20-1 and J usage is TRBJ2-7; 8 positions agree with TRBD2. The CDR3 consists of 13 residues. CDR1 is DFQATT, CDR2 SNEGSKA, per germline (reference sequence). Germline trimming cut 3 bases from V and 2 bases from J; bases unmatched to any gene: 3. CDR3 sequence: CSASDGRAYEQYF. The CDR3 bases are TGCAGTGCTAGTGACGGGAGGGCCTACGAGCAGTACTTC.

This clonotype was recorded many times. The chain recombines TRBV20-1 with TRBJ2-1; D is possibly TRBD2 (6 bases). This CDR3 has 14 amino acids. CDR1 and CDR2 from the germline V gene are DFQATT and SNEGSKA (reference sequence). V was clipped by 3 bases and J by 5 bases, with 14 bases between them. The CDR3 nucleotides are TGCAGTGCTAGGCGGGACGAAGGGGACAATGAGCAGTTCTTC. This encodes CSARRDEGDNEQFF.

In this sample, this clonotype turned up many times. The chain is built from TRBV6-1 and TRBJ1-1; no clear D gene. Germline CDR1 reads MNHNS; CDR2 reads SASEGT. The ends were cut back, 6 bases at V and 4 bases at J, with 12 bases in the middle. The CDR3 runs to 13 residues. CDR3 nucleotides: TGTGCCAGCAGACCGAGTGAGAGCACTGAAGCTTTCTTT. It yields the protein CASRPSESTEAFF.

This chain links TRBV29-1 with TRBJ2-1; 7 bases map to TRBD1. The CDR3 is 16 amino acids. Germline-derived CDR1 and CDR2 are SQVTM and ANQGSEA. V lost 3 bases, J lost 2 bases, and 10 bases stayed unmatched. The DNA of the CDR3 is TGCAGCGTTGATGTTGGTAAGGACAGGCCCTACAATGAGCAGTTCTTC. Protein product: CSVDVGKDRPYNEQFF.

This clonotype was observed many times. This chain links TRBV11-2 with TRBJ2-5; no clear D gene. The CDR3 runs to 13 residues. Germline loops: CDR1 SGHAT, CDR2 FQNNGV. Between the trimmed V and J ends, which lost 3 bases and 5 bases, there was a span of 10 bases. This CDR3 reads CASSLWERETQYF. As DNA, the CDR3 is TGTGCCAGCAGCTTGTGGGAAAGGGAGACCCAGTACTTC.

This clonotype was seen a handful of times. V and J are TRBV7-9 and TRBJ2-7; 7 bases agree with TRBD2. Per germline, CDR1 SEHNR and CDR2 FQNEAQ (reference sequence). The CDR3 loop spans 16 amino acids. The trim removed 5 bases at V and 0 bases at J, leaving 10 bases unmatched. For the CDR3, the DNA is TGTGCCAGCAGCCCGGCGGGGGACTCAAACTCCTACGAGCAGTACTTC. This codes for CASSPAGDSNSYEQYF.

Comments on this clonotype: Being one base from a much bigger clone, this may be a read error. V and J are TRBV4-3 and TRBJ2-7; D unclear. The CDR3 has 13 amino acids. V lost 0 bases and J lost 6, with 9 bases in between. Germline CDR1 reads LGHNA; CDR2 reads YSLEER. DNA for the CDR3: TGCGCCAGCAGCCAAGATCGAGACTGCGAGCAGTACTTC. It codes for CASSQDRDCEQYF.

This clonotype was detected a few times. CDR3: CASAGTEAFF. The CDR3 coding sequence is TGTGCCAGTGCCGGGACGGAAGCTTTCTTT. The rearrangement links TRBV6-1 to TRBJ1-1; TRBD1 is a possible D gene (5 bases). This CDR3 comprises 10 residues. Germline lookup yields CDR1 MNHNS and CDR2 SASEGT. With 9 bases removed from V and 8 bases from J, the gap between germline ends came to 10 bases.